The source of this T cell receptor beta chain is a study of shared clonotypes between healthy human individuals (dated by TCRdb to 2018 to 2020). Regarding the research as a whole: The cohort comprised a couple of women and a few men aged 18 to 49 years. To estimate repertoire size and how much clonotypes are shared between individuals, the study performed deep sequencing of blood TCR repertoires from about five healthy adults. To increase sequencing depth and limit assay-specific biases, different laboratories used diverse techniques to prepare libraries and sequence TCR repertoires. Per donor, leukapheresis produced somewhere between about 0.8 and 9 billion PBMCs.

Using the deep immunoSEQ assay, multiplex PCR amplified TCR CDR3 regions from genomic DNA. Extracted genomic DNA from each cell subset was distributed evenly across all wells of several immunoSEQ 96-well plates, and each plate was treated as a replicate. For unsorted PBMC, each replicate PCR was loaded with about 300 ng genomic DNA, equivalent to roughly 31,000 T cell genomes. Unsorted PBMC genomic DNA was sequenced across ten immunoSEQ deep assay plates. The purified libraries were quantified using a Qubit 3.0 fluorometer, sized with a Bioanalyzer 2100, and then quantified again using the KAPA Library Quantification kit. Each immunoSEQ 96-well plate was sequenced on its own single-read 150-cycle Illumina NextSeq 550 flow cell. The source study handled its data this way. Because only junctional sequences without quality scores were contained in the immunoSEQ output, filtering matching that applied to full-length reads could not be performed. Sequences were annotated with PyIR, a Python wrapper for IgBLAST v1.9, and V/J genes and CDR3 were assigned using IMGT germline references. Reads were filtered out if the reads had weak V/J assignments (E-value above 1e-6), no CDR3, stop codons, out-of-frame junctions, or ambiguous translated residues. V3J clonotypes were defined as sequences sharing an identical inferred V gene, J gene, and CDR3 amino acid sequence. Percentage overlap between repertoires was calculated by dividing the number of shared unique clonotypes by the size of the smaller repertoire. Repertoire richness was assessed with RTK rarefaction, the Chao1 estimator, and Recon v2.1 estimates of unobserved clonotypes. TCRdb took over this immuneACCESS table, retaining in-frame rearrangements with V and J assigned. Such tables are incomplete; in checked studies, under half of the missing clones stem from an unresolved V gene, and the remainder is unexplained. For V, J and clone size, that table is used; D and trimming come from the DNA. The sample profile shows fewer than 550,000 clones; 75% to 80% of them were found once. The ten most abundant clones make up under 15% of the sample.

The CDR3 contains 15 residues, cysteine and phenylalanine counted. CDR3 DNA is the only sequence kept; it has 45 bases, read in frame from the first base. From a lookup of the germline V gene, CDR1 and CDR2 are SGHRS and YFSETQ. Germline trimming amounts to 4 bases on V and 6 bases on J, with 7 as the count of junction bases outside the gene matches. The donors were healthy, HIV-negative adults with no recently reported acute infections or vaccinations. Only Caucasian adults living in Nashville, Tennessee, USA were represented among the donors. For unsorted samples, roughly 86 million PBMCs were counted and genomic DNA was extracted with the QIAamp DNA Blood Mini kit. Blood was obtained by leukapheresis, after which PBMCs were separated by Ficoll-Histopaque density gradient centrifugation and cryopreserved in liquid nitrogen vapor phase. Note on this clone: It lacks a known antigen. Base-call qualities are not available, and no considerably larger clone is one nucleotide away.

Summary of the overall study and its limitations: Only blood was sampled, and tissue TCR repertoires likely differ from those in blood. Based on pairwise subsampling, the degree of clonotype sharing among donors was expected to be affected by sequencing depth. Because the study included a small number of donors, the genetic and exposure-history diversity represented was limited.

The source is a woman in her forties in good health. Some clones in this sample may be carry-over from other donors' samples. The source material was PBMCs. This chain is built from TRBV5-1 and TRBJ2-4; 10 bases in the middle match TRBD2. The sequenced DNA is TGCGCCAGCAGCACCGCGGCTAGCGGGAGAAACATTCAGTACTTC. Its protein product is CASSTAASGRNIQYF.